The 24 T cell receptor beta chains listed next were all sequenced from one sample in a study of cytomegalovirus exposure and HLA in healthy donors. In the PCR, 60 Vbeta and 13 Jbeta primers were used. Assay: immunoSEQ multiplex PCR; the TCRdb copy retains only in-frame clones and omits some. The sample includes about 170,000 clones, 85% seen only once; the top ten take 1%. Sequenced sample: PBMCs. Receptor source: a boy younger than 10 in good health and CMV-seronegative.

This clone has a single count. The rearrangement uses TRBV7-9 and TRBJ1-5; the match to TRBD1 covers 7 bases. Germline-derived CDR1 and CDR2 are SEHNR and FQNEAQ (reference sequence). The CDR3 is 14 amino acids. The trim removed 1 base at V and 7 bases at J, leaving 4 bases unmatched. The CDR3 spells CASSLGGRGQPQHF. The CDR3 nucleotides read TGTGCCAGCAGCTTAGGAGGCAGGGGGCAGCCCCAGCATTTT. The variable domain in full, completed from reference TRBV7-9 and TRBJ1-5, reads DTGVSQNPRHKITKRGQNVTFRCDPISEHNRLYWYRQTLGQGPEFLTYFQNEAQLEKSRLLSDRFSAERPKGSFSTLEIQRTEQGDSAMYLCASSLGGRGQPQHFGDGTRLSIL.

V is TRBV6-1 and J is TRBJ2-7, with 8 bases that match TRBD2. CDR1 is MNHNS, CDR2 SASEGT, per germline. The V and J ends lost 10 bases and 0 bases, in that order; junction bases with no gene match: 5. There are 13 residues in the CDR3. CDR3 DNA sequence: TGTGCCACCTTAAGCGGGAGCTCCTACGAGCAGTACTTC. Translation: CATLSGSSYEQYF.

This clone occurred once. CDR3 protein: CASSLIIVAGRGVNQPQHF. CDR3 DNA: TGTGCCAGCAGTTTAATTATTGTCGCGGGCAGGGGGGTTAATCAGCCCCAGCATTTT. This chain uses TRBV28 with TRBJ1-5, with TRBD1 matching 7 bases. Germline assignment: CDR1 MDHEN and CDR2 SYDVKM. The length of the CDR3 is 19 residues. The trim removed 2 bases at V and 4 bases at J, leaving 17 bases unmatched.

The V call is TRBV27, the J call TRBJ2-7; 7 bases are a match to TRBD2. V lost 4 bases and J lost 3; bases outside the gene matches: 12. This CDR3 spans 16 amino acids. Germline V gives CDR1 MNHEY, CDR2 SMNVEV (reference sequence). CDR3 nucleotide sequence: TGTGCCAGCAGTTGGGGAGGGAGCGGGACGGACTACGAGCAGTACTTC. Translated: CASSWGGSGTDYEQYF.

The rearrangement links TRBV6-5 to TRBJ1-1; no clear D gene. Looked up from germline, CDR1 is MNHEY and CDR2 is SVGAGI. This CDR3 contains 15 residues. V gave up 4 bases and J gave up 1 base, with 13 bases separating them. DNA of the CDR3: TGTGCCAGCAGTTCCCTATACGCGGCGAACACTGAAGCTTTCTTT. Its translation is CASSSLYAANTEAFF.

The J gene is TRBJ2-7, the V gene TRBV6-1; D ambiguous. Trimming shortened V by 6 bases and J by 3 bases, and 12 bases separated the two germline ends. The germline gives CDR1 MNHNS, CDR2 SASEGT. The CDR3 loop spans 13 amino acids. The CDR3 nucleotides read TGTGCCAGCAGACCAGCACCTAGCTACGAGCAGTACTTC. It specifies CASRPAPSYEQYF.

The chain links TRBV2 to TRBJ2-1, with TRBD1 as a possible D gene (5 bases). Germline V gene data show CDR1 as SNHLY and CDR2 as FYNNEI. Trimming pared 1 base from V and 6 bases from J, leaving 16 bases between. The CDR3 has 16 residues. The CDR3, as DNA: TGTGCCAGCAGTGAAGGGATCGGCAGGGCCAGCAATGAGCAGTTCTTC. Translating gives CASSEGIGRASNEQFF.

V is TRBV28 and J is TRBJ2-3, with 8 bases aligning to TRBD2. Germline CDR1 is MDHEN and CDR2 is SYDVKM. The CDR3 length is 19 residues. Trimming removed 5 bases from V and 2 bases from J; junction bases left unmatched: 18. CDR3 in amino acids: CASSPLLLAGPAVTDTQYF. CDR3 nucleotides: TGTGCCAGCAGTCCCCTACTTTTAGCGGGGCCCGCCGTCACAGATACGCAGTATTTT.

The CDR3 sequence: CASSRRDRPNEKLFF. The CDR3 DNA sequence: TGTGCCAGCAGTCGTCGGGACAGGCCTAATGAAAAACTGTTTTTT. The V call is TRBV27, the J call TRBJ1-4; 8 positions agree with TRBD1. V lost 5 bases to trimming and J lost 3 bases; unmatched junction nucleotides: 5. The CDR3 has 15 amino acids. Germline V gives CDR1 MNHEY, CDR2 SMNVEV (reference sequence).

The CDR3 DNA follows: TGCGCCAGCAGCCCGACTAGCGGGAGTTTGTTCACCGGGGAGCTGTTTTTT. Encoded protein: CASSPTSGSLFTGELFF. The chain uses TRBV5-1 and TRBJ2-2; 12 positions agree with TRBD2. Looked up from germline, CDR1 is SGHRS and CDR2 is YFSETQ. V was clipped by 4 bases and J by 4 bases; unmatched bases: 8. The CDR3 sequence is 17 residues long.

The chain links TRBV5-1 to TRBJ2-5, with TRBD2 identical over 8 bases. The J call may be faulty, since TRBJ2-7 better matches the DNA end. CDR3 length: 18 amino acids. Germline V gene lookup returns CDR1 SGHRS and CDR2 YFSETQ. The CDR3 here is CASSLGGTGGGRSYEQYF. DNA of the CDR3: TGCGCCAGCAGCTTGGGGGGCACCGGGGGCGGGAGGTCTTACGAGCAGTACTTC.

The V gene is TRBV29-1, the J gene TRBJ1-4; D unclear. Per the germline V gene, CDR1 is SQVTM and CDR2 is ANQGSEA. V was shortened by 0 bases and J by 3 bases, with 11 bases between the two germline ends. The CDR3 runs 15 residues. CDR3 region: CSVEDPAGSNEKLFF. The CDR3 DNA reads TGCAGCGTTGAAGATCCGGCAGGCTCTAATGAAAAACTGTTTTTT.

V and J are TRBV28 and TRBJ1-5, with TRBD1 matching 7 bases. The V gene end was trimmed by 7 bases and the J gene end by 5 bases; junction bases not matched to a gene: 20. In germline, CDR1 is MDHEN, CDR2 SYDVKM. This CDR3 comprises 18 residues. The chain's CDR3 is CASNYDREVAPRDQPQHF. CDR3 sequence (DNA): TGTGCCAGCAACTACGACAGGGAAGTGGCCCCCCGAGATCAGCCCCAGCATTTT.

The chain carries TRBV2 and TRBJ1-5, with a weak D call TRBD1 (6 bases). The CDR3 has 17 amino acids. Trimming removed 5 bases at V and 6 bases at J, with 23 bases between. CDR1 is SNHLY and CDR2 is FYNNEI in the germline V gene. The CDR3 region has the DNA TGTGCCAGCAGTACTGGGCGGGGGGCAGTTTCGCGTCAGCCCCAGCATTTT. Protein product: CASSTGRGAVSRQPQHF.

The chain links TRBV6-5 to TRBJ1-4; 10 positions match TRBD1. V gave up 5 bases and J gave up 8 bases; unmatched junction bases: 5. The germline V gene has CDR1 MNHEY and CDR2 SVGAGI. This CDR3 comprises 14 residues. In DNA form, the CDR3 reads TGTGCCAGCAGTCCCGGGACAGGGGAAGAAAAACTGTTTTTT. This translates into CASSPGTGEEKLFF.

Note on this clone: In the same sample, other DNA sequences code for this CDR3. The V and J genes are TRBV5-4 and TRBJ2-1; 7 nucleotides line up with TRBD1. Germline V CDR1 and CDR2: SGHNT, YYREEE (reference sequence). Unmatched junction bases numbered 4, after V lost 0 bases and J lost 7 bases. The CDR3 consists of 14 residues. DNA of the CDR3: TGTGCCAGCAGCTTGGGACAGGGAGTGAATGAGCAGTTCTTC. Translating it yields CASSLGQGVNEQFF. Using reference TRBV5-4 and TRBJ2-1 for the parts outside the CDR3, the full variable domain is ETGVTQSPTHLIKTRGQQVTLRCSSQSGHNTVSWYQQALGQGPQFIFQYYREEENGRGNFPPRFSGLQFPNYSSELNVNALELDDSALYLCASSLGQGVNEQFFGPGTRLTVL.

The chain uses TRBV19 and TRBJ2-5; TRBD1 matches 8 bases. From germline, CDR1 is LNHDA and CDR2 SQIVND (reference sequence). J lost 0 bases, V lost 6 bases, and 6 bases had no gene match. The CDR3 consists of 15 residues. The CDR3, as DNA: TGTGCCAGTAGCATCCCAGGGGGCCACCAAGAGACCCAGTACTTC. Translating it yields CASSIPGGHQETQYF.

The V call is TRBV6-1, the J call TRBJ1-3, with D perhaps TRBD1 (5 bases). Germline V gives CDR1 MNHNS, CDR2 SASEGT. The V end was cut by 10 bases, the J end by 0 bases, with 16 bases between. The CDR3 extends over 15 amino acids. CDR3 amino acids: CAIRAGRSSGNTIYF. Written as DNA, the CDR3 is TGTGCCATCCGGGCGGGACGGTCCTCTGGAAACACCATATATTTT.

This rearrangement joins TRBV6-5 to TRBJ1-1; tentatively, D is TRBD1 (5 bases). This CDR3 comprises 14 residues. V lost 7 bases and J 4 bases, leaving 16 bases between the germline ends. Germline lookup yields CDR1 MNHEY and CDR2 SVGAGI. CDR3 DNA: TGTGCCAGCACTTCCCCCGGGGGAGTCACTGAAGCTTTCTTT. The encoded protein is CASTSPGGVTEAFF.

V usage is TRBV7-8 and J usage is TRBJ1-4; TRBD1 agrees at 11 bases. The V gene's germline CDR1 is SGHVS and CDR2 FQNEAQ. The CDR3 is 20 residues long. With V trimmed by 5 bases and J by 7 bases, 21 bases remained unmatched. CDR3 sequence reads: CASSPYITGTGGWKGEKLFF. The CDR3 bases are TGTGCCAGCAGCCCATACATCACCGGGACAGGGGGTTGGAAGGGTGAAAAACTGTTTTTT.

This rearrangement joins TRBV5-6 to TRBJ2-7; 7 nucleotides match TRBD2. After removal of 3 bases from V and 6 bases from J, the junction contained 3 bases not matched to a gene. Germline loops: CDR1 SGHDT, CDR2 YYEEEE. This CDR3 comprises 12 residues. CDR3 bases: TGTGCCAGCAGCTGGGGCGGGGGCGAGCAGTACTTC. It translates to CASSWGGGEQYF.

This clone has more than one count but fewer than ten. V is TRBV7-3 and J is TRBJ2-5, with D hard to call. Per the germline V gene, CDR1 is SGHTA and CDR2 is FQGTGA. Trimming cost V 2 bases and J 2 bases, with 9 bases left between them. CDR3 size: 14 residues. Written as DNA, the CDR3 is TGTGCCAGCAGCTTAGGTCCCACTCAAGAGACCCAGTACTTC. It translates to CASSLGPTQETQYF.

The chain recombines TRBV7-9 with TRBJ1-1; D uncertain. The length of the CDR3 is 13 residues. V was cut by 5 bases and J by 0 bases, with 7 bases left in between. Per the germline V gene, CDR1 is SEHNR and CDR2 is FQNEAQ (reference sequence). CDR3 DNA: TGTGCCAGCAGCCGTACAGTGAACACTGAAGCTTTCTTT. Translated, it gives CASSRTVNTEAFF.

This chain uses TRBV7-2 with TRBJ1-2, with TRBD1 matching over 7 bases. Germline V CDR1 and CDR2: SGHTA, FQGNSA. CDR3 length: 18 amino acids. V lost 0 bases to trimming and J lost 8 bases; unmatched junction nucleotides: 18. The CDR3: CASSLADRFLAGGYGYTF. The DNA of the CDR3 is TGTGCCAGCAGCTTAGCAGATCGGTTTCTCGCAGGGGGGTACGGCTACACCTTC.